This T cell receptor (beta chain) comes out of a study of blood T cell repertoires in COVID-19. As for the study in general: Sites in the United States, Italy and Spain provided acute and convalescent COVID-19 samples. PBMCs, B-cell-depleted T cells, or T cells provided the cDNA or gDNA that made up the material.

The germline V and J ends were trimmed by 2 bases and 12 bases, with 11 bases remaining between them. Germline lookup yields CDR1 SNHLY and CDR2 FYNNEI. This CDR3 is built from 12 residues. Patients in Seattle were enrolled during active infection, then followed longitudinally. Authors' data handling: Nucleated cell number was recorded as an estimate derived from reference gene primer amplification. Data came from immunoSEQ multiplex PCR; TCRdb stores just in-frame clones and leaves some out. V and J calls and clone size are copied from that table; D and trimming were computed from the DNA. The sample consists of 150,000 to 200,000 clones, over 80% of them appearing once.

This TCR was sampled from a woman in her 70s with COVID-19, enrolled during active disease. J is TRBJ1-5 and V is TRBV2; D is ambiguous. The specimen sequenced was peripheral blood. CDR3 loop: CASSESGRYQHF. The DNA of the CDR3 is TGTGCCAGCAGTGAATCAGGCAGGTACCAGCATTTT.